The sequence of this TCR beta chain was determined in a study of T cell changes during pregnancy in multiple sclerosis. The CDR3 totals 17 residues. The V gene's germline CDR1 is SGHDT and CDR2 YYEEEE. V gave up 2 bases and J gave up 2 bases; unmatched junction bases: 6. Generated by immunoSEQ multiplex PCR, the TCRdb table keeps only in-frame clones and is missing some. The sample lists fewer than 80,000 clones, around 92% seen once, with around 2% in the top ten. The sample consisted of peripheral blood, taken in the third trimester of pregnancy. This chain connects TRBV5-6 to TRBJ2-5, with 13 bases matching TRBD2. This TCR derives from a female donor in good health, enrolled as a control in a pregnancy study. CDR3 residues: CASSFSGLAGVQETQYF. CDR3 nucleotide sequence: TGTGCCAGCAGCTTCTCTGGACTAGCGGGAGTACAAGAGACCCAGTACTTC.